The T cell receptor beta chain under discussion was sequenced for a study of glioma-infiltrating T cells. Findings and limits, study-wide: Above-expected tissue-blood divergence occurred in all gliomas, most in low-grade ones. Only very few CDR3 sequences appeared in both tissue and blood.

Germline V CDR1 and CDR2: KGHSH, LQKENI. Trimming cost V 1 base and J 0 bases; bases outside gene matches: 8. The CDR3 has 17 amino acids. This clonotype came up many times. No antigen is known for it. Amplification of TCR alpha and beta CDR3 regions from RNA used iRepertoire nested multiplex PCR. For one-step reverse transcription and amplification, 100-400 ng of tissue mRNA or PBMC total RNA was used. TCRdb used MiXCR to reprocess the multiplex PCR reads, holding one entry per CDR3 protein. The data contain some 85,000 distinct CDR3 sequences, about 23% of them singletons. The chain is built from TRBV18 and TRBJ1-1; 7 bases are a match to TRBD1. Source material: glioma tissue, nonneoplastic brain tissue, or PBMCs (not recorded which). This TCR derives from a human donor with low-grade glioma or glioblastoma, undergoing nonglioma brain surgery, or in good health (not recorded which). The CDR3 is CASSPQGARGMNTEAFF. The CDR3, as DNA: TGTGCCAGCTCACCACAGGGGGCTCGAGGGATGAACACTGAAGCTTTCTTT.